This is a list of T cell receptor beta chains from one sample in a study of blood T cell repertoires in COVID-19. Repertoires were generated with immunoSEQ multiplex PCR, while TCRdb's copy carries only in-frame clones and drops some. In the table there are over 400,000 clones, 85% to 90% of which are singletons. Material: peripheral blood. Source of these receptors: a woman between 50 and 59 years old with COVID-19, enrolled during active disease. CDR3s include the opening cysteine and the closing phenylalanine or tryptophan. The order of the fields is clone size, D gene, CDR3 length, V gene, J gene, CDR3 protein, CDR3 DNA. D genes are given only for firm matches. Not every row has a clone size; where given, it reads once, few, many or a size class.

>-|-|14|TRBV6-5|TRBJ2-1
CASSDSSSYNEQFF
TGTGCCAGCTCGGACTCTAGCTCCTACAATGAGCAGTTCTTC
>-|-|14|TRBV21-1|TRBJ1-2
CASSKGVLDYGYTF
TGTGCCAGCAGCAAAGGCGTTCTCGACTATGGCTACACCTTC
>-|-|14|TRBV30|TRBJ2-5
CAWSVQGGLGTQYF
TGTGCCTGGAGTGTACAAGGGGGTTTGGGGACCCAGTACTTC
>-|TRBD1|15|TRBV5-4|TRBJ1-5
CASSSGTGVNQPQHF
TGTGCCAGCAGCTCCGGGACAGGGGTCAATCAGCCCCAGCATTTT
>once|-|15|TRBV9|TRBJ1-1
CASSVGAGDDTEAFF
TGTGCCAGCAGCGTAGGTGCCGGAGATGACACTGAAGCTTTCTTT
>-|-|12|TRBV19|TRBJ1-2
CASSIDRAGYTF
TGTGCCAGTAGTATAGACAGGGCGGGCTACACCTTC
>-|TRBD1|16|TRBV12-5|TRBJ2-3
CASGARTGDRTDTQYF
TGTGCTAGTGGTGCGCGGACAGGGGATAGGACAGATACGCAGTATTTT
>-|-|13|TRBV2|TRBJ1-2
CASSPDRTYGYTF
TGTGCCAGCAGTCCAGACAGGACTTATGGCTACACCTTC
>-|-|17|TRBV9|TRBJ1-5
CASSSAADPSSVQPQHF
TGTGCCAGCAGTTCGGCGGCAGACCCCTCATCGGTGCAGCCCCAGCATTTT
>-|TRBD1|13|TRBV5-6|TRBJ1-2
CASSAGTGEGYTF
TGTGCCAGCAGCGCCGGGACAGGGGAAGGCTACACCTTC
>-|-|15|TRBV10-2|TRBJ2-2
CASSEDRMNTGELFF
TGCGCCAGCAGTGAGGACAGGATGAACACCGGGGAGCTGTTTTTT
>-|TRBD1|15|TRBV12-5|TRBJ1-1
CASGSGQGLNTEAFF
TGTGCTAGTGGTTCCGGACAGGGTTTGAACACTGAAGCTTTCTTT
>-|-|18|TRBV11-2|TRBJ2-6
CASSLVGGTSAGANVLTF
TGTGCCAGCAGCTTAGTCGGAGGGACCTCGGCTGGGGCCAACGTCCTGACTTTC
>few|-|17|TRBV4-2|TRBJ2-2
CASSHLLGTGETGELFF
TGTGCCAGCAGCCACCTACTGGGGACTGGGGAAACCGGGGAGCTGTTTTTT
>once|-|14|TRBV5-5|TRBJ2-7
CASSIAGDSYEQYF
TGTGCCAGCAGCATCGCAGGGGATTCCTACGAGCAGTACTTC
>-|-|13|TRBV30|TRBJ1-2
CAGTGLGYYGYTF
TGTGCTGGTACAGGGCTAGGGTACTATGGCTACACCTTC
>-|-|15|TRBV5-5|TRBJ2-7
CASSPNPGGFYEQYF
TGTGCCAGCAGCCCCAACCCCGGGGGATTTTACGAGCAGTACTTC
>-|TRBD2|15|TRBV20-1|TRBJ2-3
CSASGTTTSTDTQYF
TGCAGTGCTAGTGGGACTACTACCTCTACAGATACGCAGTATTTT
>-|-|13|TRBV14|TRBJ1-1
CASSRALNTEAFF
TGTGCCAGCAGCCGCGCATTGAACACTGAAGCTTTCTTT
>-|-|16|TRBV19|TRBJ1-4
CASSNRQIGDGEKLFF
TGTGCCAGTAGTAACCGACAGATTGGGGATGGTGAAAAACTGTTTTTT
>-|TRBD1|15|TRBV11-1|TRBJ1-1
CASSVYRGVNTEAFF
TGTGCCAGCAGCGTCTACAGGGGCGTCAACACTGAAGCTTTCTTT
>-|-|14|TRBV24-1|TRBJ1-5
CATSDPEANQPQHF
TGTGCCACCAGTGATCCGGAGGCGAATCAGCCCCAGCATTTT
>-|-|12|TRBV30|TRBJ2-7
CAWSVTGSEQYF
TGTGCCTGGAGTGTAACAGGTTCCGAGCAGTACTTC
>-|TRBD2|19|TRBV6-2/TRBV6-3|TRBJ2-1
CASSYSTAERGRGYNEQFF
TGTGCCAGCAGTTACTCGACGGCGGAGCGGGGGAGAGGGTACAATGAGCAGTTCTTC